This is a list of T cell receptor beta chains from one sample in a study of blood T cell repertoires in COVID-19. Method: immunoSEQ multiplex PCR; TCRdb's copy keeps in-frame clones and lacks some. The repertoire has 110,000 to 150,000 clones, over 70% of them found once; the top ten carry roughly two fifths. The sample consisted of peripheral blood. These receptors were taken from a human donor in a cohort sampled during active COVID-19. The CDR3 runs from the conserved cysteine through the conserved F or W. The order of the fields is D gene, V gene, CDR3 length, clone size, J gene, CDR3 protein, CDR3 DNA. D genes are given only for firm matches. The size entry is marked missing in some rows and otherwise reads once, few, many or a size class.

TRBD2	TRBV5-5	17	few	TRBJ2-2	CASSARLAGASTGELFF	TGTGCCAGCAGCGCCAGACTAGCGGGAGCGAGCACCGGGGAGCTGTTTTTT
TRBD2	TRBV7-3	15	NA	TRBJ2-1	CASSLMAGGPNEQFF	TGTGCCAGCAGCTTAATGGCGGGAGGGCCGAATGAGCAGTTCTTC
TRBD1	TRBV2	15	NA	TRBJ1-4	CASSQGGGDNEKLFF	TGTGCCAGCAGCCAGGGGGGCGGCGATAATGAAAAACTGTTTTTT
NA	TRBV30	13	NA	TRBJ1-5	CAWSGQGNQPQHF	TGTGCCTGGAGTGGGCAGGGGAACCAGCCCCAGCATTTT
NA	TRBV3-1/TRBV3-2	15	NA	TRBJ1-4	CASSHRQAWGEKLFF	TGTGCCAGCAGCCATAGACAGGCCTGGGGTGAAAAACTGTTTTTT
NA	TRBV3-1/TRBV3-2	15	few	TRBJ1-1	CASRGDGGRNTEAFF	TGTGCCAGCAGGGGGGACGGCGGGAGGAACACTGAAGCTTTCTTT
NA	TRBV6-6	13	NA	TRBJ2-1	CASTQLGYNEQFF	TGTGCCAGCACCCAACTAGGTTACAATGAGCAGTTCTTC
NA	TRBV13	14	NA	TRBJ2-7	CASSPPLSPYEQYF	TGTGCCAGCAGTCCACCACTAAGCCCCTACGAGCAGTACTTC
NA	TRBV7-9	12	NA	TRBJ2-7	CASSPSGSEQYF	TGTGCCAGCAGCCCCTCCGGTTCCGAGCAGTACTTC
NA	TRBV5-1	15	few	TRBJ1-1	CASSLGQPRNTEAFF	TGCGCCAGCAGCCTTGGACAGCCAAGGAACACTGAAGCTTTCTTT
NA	TRBV5-1	15	NA	TRBJ1-3	CASSPTLSSGNTIYF	TGCGCCAGCAGCCCGACTTTAAGCTCTGGAAACACCATATATTTT
NA	TRBV14	15	NA	TRBJ2-1	CASSQRLGSYNEQFF	TGTGCCAGCAGCCAAAGACTGGGTTCCTACAATGAGCAGTTCTTC
TRBD2	TRBV20-1	14	NA	TRBJ2-1	CSASSGRSNNEQFF	TGCAGTGCTAGTAGCGGGAGATCCAACAATGAGCAGTTCTTC
NA	TRBV9	15	NA	TRBJ1-6	CASSVGQGYNSPLHF	TGTGCCAGCAGCGTAGGGCAGGGTTATAATTCACCCCTCCACTTT
NA	TRBV11-3	12	NA	TRBJ2-1	CASSPSSAAQFF	TGTGCCAGCAGCCCTAGTAGCGCCGCGCAGTTCTTC
TRBD2	TRBV11-3	14	once	TRBJ2-5	CASSEREPVETQYF	TGTGCCAGCTCGGAGCGGGAACCCGTGGAGACCCAGTACTTC
TRBD2	TRBV4-1	18	few	TRBJ2-7	CASSQMTSGGSSSYEQYF	TGCGCCAGCAGCCAGATGACTAGCGGGGGGTCCAGCTCCTACGAGCAGTACTTC
NA	TRBV9	15	NA	TRBJ1-3	CASSVTGGAGNTIYF	TGTGCCAGCAGCGTAACGGGGGGGGCAGGAAACACCATATATTTT
TRBD1	TRBV19	16	NA	TRBJ1-6	CASSTFRTGGSSPLHF	TGTGCCAGTAGTACTTTCCGGACAGGGGGAAGTTCACCCCTCCACTTT
TRBD2	TRBV24-1	14	once	TRBJ2-5	CATSETGRAETQYF	TGTGCCACCAGCGAGACCGGGAGGGCAGAGACCCAGTACTTC
NA	TRBV4-1	17	NA	TRBJ1-3	CASSQDPPGGRSNTIYF	TGCGCCAGCAGCCAAGATCCCCCCGGGGGGCGAAGTAACACCATATATTTT
NA	TRBV5-4	15	NA	TRBJ2-4	CASSLDGRTKNIQYF	TGTGCCAGCAGCTTGGACGGGAGAACCAAAAACATTCAGTACTTC
TRBD2	TRBV11-3	16	few	TRBJ2-3	CASSRRAGGLVDTQYF	TGTGCCAGCAGCCGACGTGCGGGGGGATTGGTAGATACGCAGTATTTT
NA	TRBV7-2	15	few	TRBJ1-4	CASSLHGGLEEKLFF	TGTGCCAGCAGCTTACATGGGGGCTTGGAGGAAAAACTGTTTTTT
TRBD1	TRBV3-1/TRBV3-2	13	NA	TRBJ1-2	CASSQRTGSSYTF	TGTGCCAGCAGCCAAAGGACAGGGAGCAGCTACACCTTC
NA	TRBV27	17	NA	TRBJ2-1	CASSRWLETNSYNEQFF	TGTGCCAGCAGCCGCTGGCTAGAGACTAACTCCTACAATGAGCAGTTCTTC
NA	TRBV7-9	13	NA	TRBJ1-2	CASSDSRIYGYTF	TGTGCCAGCAGCGACAGTAGAATCTATGGCTACACCTTC
NA	TRBV2	14	NA	TRBJ2-7	CASSRPPSSYEQYF	TGTGCCAGCTCTAGGCCACCGAGCTCCTACGAGCAGTACTTC
TRBD2	TRBV30	14	few	TRBJ2-1	CAWSLWAGGNEQFF	TGTGCCTGGAGTCTCTGGGCGGGAGGCAATGAGCAGTTCTTC
TRBD2	TRBV5-1	19	NA	TRBJ2-6	CASSFEVLAGGAGANVLTF	TGCGCCAGCAGCTTTGAGGTGCTAGCGGGAGGGGCTGGGGCCAACGTCCTGACTTTC
TRBD1	TRBV3-1/TRBV3-2	14	NA	TRBJ1-1	CASSRRGQGDEAFF	TGTGCCAGCAGCCGTAGGGGGCAGGGCGATGAAGCTTTCTTT
NA	TRBV2	15	NA	TRBJ1-1	CASSEAPTGLGWAFF	TGTGCCAGCAGTGAAGCCCCGACAGGACTTGGGTGGGCTTTCTTT
TRBD2	TRBV4-2	17	NA	TRBJ2-1	CASSQEPSGGPYNEQFF	TGTGCCAGCAGCCAAGAACCTAGCGGGGGGCCTTACAATGAGCAGTTCTTC
TRBD1	TRBV29-1	12	NA	TRBJ1-2	CSASTGNYGYTF	TGCAGTGCTTCGACAGGGAACTATGGCTACACCTTC
TRBD2	TRBV11-2	15	NA	TRBJ2-1	CASSLGLAGVGGQFF	TGTGCCAGCAGCTTGGGGCTAGCGGGGGTAGGAGGGCAGTTCTTC